This is a list of T cell receptor beta chains from one sample in a study of T-cell reconstitution after alpha-beta-depleted transplantation in children. TCRdb ran MiXCR on the PCR reads and lists one entry per CDR3 protein. The sample includes 330,000 or so distinct CDR3 sequences, 10% of them seen just once. The sample here was PBMCs from the stem cell graft donor, taken from the stem cell graft. The source is a human donor who donated a stem cell graft to a child with acute lymphoblastic leukemia. Both conserved end residues are part of each CDR3. Each record gives: D gene, J gene, V gene, clone size, CDR3 protein, CDR3 DNA. A D gene is named only where the DNA matches it firmly. Rows give clone size only sometimes, using once, few, many, or a class for an expanded clone.

D gene: -; J gene: TRBJ2-5; V gene: TRBV7-2; clone size: many; CDR3 protein: CASSSAGTQYF; CDR3 DNA: TGTGCCAGCAGCTCGGCCGGGACCCAGTACTTC
D gene: TRBD1; J gene: TRBJ2-7; V gene: TRBV6-2/TRBV6-3; clone size: -; CDR3 protein: CASSPWEGGTGDTYEQYF; CDR3 DNA: TGTGCCAGCAGTCCCTGGGAGGGAGGGACAGGGGATACCTACGAGCAGTACTTC
D gene: -; J gene: TRBJ2-7; V gene: TRBV6-2/TRBV6-3; clone size: few; CDR3 protein: CASSSSGEVYEQYF; CDR3 DNA: TGTGCCAGCAGTTCATCAGGGGAGGTTTACGAGCAGTACTTC
D gene: TRBD2; J gene: TRBJ2-1; V gene: TRBV12-3/TRBV12-4; clone size: few; CDR3 protein: CASSFQRETGEQFF; CDR3 DNA: TGTGCCAGCAGTTTCCAGCGGGAGACCGGTGAGCAGTTCTTC
D gene: -; J gene: TRBJ1-2; V gene: TRBV4-1; clone size: many; CDR3 protein: CASSQDWGAQFHYGYTF; CDR3 DNA: TGCGCCAGCAGCCAAGATTGGGGGGCGCAGTTTCACTATGGCTACACCTTC
D gene: -; J gene: TRBJ1-1; V gene: TRBV4-1; clone size: -; CDR3 protein: CASGFSPDRGNTEAFF; CDR3 DNA: TGCGCCAGCGGATTTTCACCGGACAGAGGGAACACTGAAGCTTTCTTT
D gene: TRBD1; J gene: TRBJ2-1; V gene: TRBV27; clone size: many; CDR3 protein: CASRTTGVFNNEQFF; CDR3 DNA: TGTGCCAGCAGGACGACAGGGGTTTTTAACAATGAGCAGTTCTTC
D gene: -; J gene: TRBJ2-1; V gene: TRBV27; clone size: few; CDR3 protein: CASSSDHTGKGYNEQFF; CDR3 DNA: TGTGCCAGCAGTTCCGACCACACAGGGAAAGGGTACAATGAGCAGTTCTTC
D gene: TRBD2; J gene: TRBJ2-2; V gene: TRBV12-3/TRBV12-4; clone size: many; CDR3 protein: CASSPGLAGRYTGELFF; CDR3 DNA: TGTGCCAGCAGTCCCGGATTAGCGGGCCGTTACACCGGGGAGCTGTTTTTT
D gene: TRBD1; J gene: TRBJ1-2; V gene: TRBV29-1; clone size: once; CDR3 protein: CSVTLDRVVHGYTF; CDR3 DNA: TGCAGCGTTACCCTGGACAGGGTAGTACATGGCTACACCTTC
D gene: TRBD1; J gene: TRBJ2-1; V gene: TRBV28; clone size: -; CDR3 protein: CASSEGQRKNEQFF; CDR3 DNA: TGTGCCAGCAGTGAGGGACAGAGAAAGAATGAGCAGTTCTTC
D gene: -; J gene: TRBJ1-1; V gene: TRBV5-5; clone size: few; CDR3 protein: CASSRDVGAVGTEAFF; CDR3 DNA: TGTGCCAGCAGCCGGGATGTGGGGGCGGTTGGAACTGAAGCTTTCTTT
D gene: -; J gene: TRBJ2-7; V gene: TRBV11-2; clone size: -; CDR3 protein: CASTRGTYEHYF; CDR3 DNA: TGTGCCAGCACCAGGGGAACCTACGAGCACTACTTC
D gene: -; J gene: TRBJ1-1; V gene: TRBV18; clone size: many; CDR3 protein: CASSPRNTEAFF; CDR3 DNA: TGTGCCAGCAGCCCCAGGAACACTGAAGCTTTCTTT
D gene: TRBD1; J gene: TRBJ2-4; V gene: TRBV6-2/TRBV6-3; clone size: -; CDR3 protein: CASSYDPLGGAEAGKNIQYF; CDR3 DNA: TGTGCCAGCAGTTATGACCCCTTAGGGGGCGCAGAGGCTGGCAAAAACATTCAGTACTTC
D gene: -; J gene: TRBJ2-3; V gene: TRBV3-1; clone size: -; CDR3 protein: CASSQDLQDNTDTQYF; CDR3 DNA: TGTGCCAGCAGCCAAGATCTCCAGGATAACACAGATACGCAGTATTTT
D gene: TRBD2; J gene: TRBJ2-7; V gene: TRBV7-2; clone size: -; CDR3 protein: CASSPGGTSGSQYF; CDR3 DNA: TGTGCCAGCAGCCCAGGGGGGACTAGCGGGTCGCAGTACTTC
D gene: -; J gene: TRBJ2-3; V gene: TRBV4-3; clone size: -; CDR3 protein: CASSQDQVSDTQYF; CDR3 DNA: TGCGCCAGCAGCCAAGATCAAGTTTCAGATACGCAGTATTTT
D gene: -; J gene: TRBJ2-7; V gene: TRBV7-2; clone size: -; CDR3 protein: CASSRDSNYEQYF; CDR3 DNA: TGTGCCAGCAGCCGGGACTCCAACTACGAGCAGTACTTC
D gene: TRBD2; J gene: TRBJ2-1; V gene: TRBV20-1; clone size: few; CDR3 protein: CRAGDPYNEQFF; CDR3 DNA: TGCAGGGCGGGAGACCCCTACAATGAGCAGTTCTTC
D gene: -; J gene: TRBJ2-3; V gene: TRBV2; clone size: -; CDR3 protein: CASMIVDEQVPDTQYF; CDR3 DNA: TGTGCCAGCATGATCGTGGACGAGCAGGTCCCAGATACGCAGTATTTT
D gene: TRBD1; J gene: TRBJ1-5; V gene: TRBV4-1; clone size: -; CDR3 protein: CASSPTGQGSQPQHF; CDR3 DNA: TGCGCCAGCAGCCCAACTGGACAGGGAAGCCAGCCCCAGCATTTT
D gene: -; J gene: TRBJ2-7; V gene: TRBV7-9; clone size: few; CDR3 protein: CASSPPTGWGASYEQYF; CDR3 DNA: TGTGCCAGCAGCCCCCCCACGGGGTGGGGGGCCTCCTACGAGCAGTACTTC
D gene: TRBD1; J gene: TRBJ2-7; V gene: TRBV5-6; clone size: few; CDR3 protein: CASSLPSGTGFYEQYF; CDR3 DNA: TGTGCCAGCAGCTTGCCCTCCGGGACAGGCTTTTACGAGCAGTACTTC
D gene: TRBD1; J gene: TRBJ2-7; V gene: TRBV15; clone size: -; CDR3 protein: CATSRDLATDRDYEQYF; CDR3 DNA: TGTGCCACCAGCAGAGATTTAGCTACGGACAGGGACTACGAGCAGTACTTC
D gene: -; J gene: TRBJ2-3; V gene: TRBV6-5; clone size: -; CDR3 protein: CASSYEPFSTGPDTQYF; CDR3 DNA: TGTGCCAGCAGTTACGAACCGTTCAGCACGGGTCCAGATACGCAGTATTTT
D gene: -; J gene: TRBJ2-7; V gene: TRBV20-1; clone size: -; CDR3 protein: CSAITRAEQYF; CDR3 DNA: TGCAGTGCGATTACTAGGGCCGAGCAGTACTTC
D gene: -; J gene: TRBJ1-5; V gene: TRBV3-1; clone size: -; CDR3 protein: CASSSSTGNQPQHF; CDR3 DNA: TGTGCCAGCAGCTCCTCGACGGGGAATCAGCCCCAGCATTTT
D gene: TRBD2; J gene: TRBJ2-7; V gene: TRBV5-6; clone size: few; CDR3 protein: CASSLPHQPGLVSYEQYF; CDR3 DNA: TGTGCCAGCAGCTTGCCTCACCAACCGGGACTAGTCTCCTACGAGCAGTACTTC
D gene: TRBD2; J gene: TRBJ2-7; V gene: TRBV6-1; clone size: -; CDR3 protein: CASGRTSGQGEQYF; CDR3 DNA: TGTGCCAGCGGACGGACTAGCGGCCAGGGGGAGCAGTACTTC
D gene: -; J gene: TRBJ1-5; V gene: TRBV10-2; clone size: -; CDR3 protein: CASSESQHGYSNQPQHF; CDR3 DNA: TGCGCCAGCAGTGAGTCACAACACGGATATAGCAATCAGCCCCAGCATTTT
D gene: -; J gene: TRBJ2-7; V gene: TRBV12-3/TRBV12-4; clone size: -; CDR3 protein: CASSLPPQDEQYF; CDR3 DNA: TGTGCCAGCAGTTTACCCCCGCAGGACGAGCAGTACTTC
D gene: TRBD1; J gene: TRBJ2-6; V gene: TRBV12-3/TRBV12-4; clone size: -; CDR3 protein: CASSYGTGRAGANGLTF; CDR3 DNA: TGTGCCAGCAGTTATGGGACAGGGAGAGCTGGGGCCAACGGCCTGACTTTC
D gene: -; J gene: TRBJ1-2; V gene: TRBV12-3/TRBV12-4; clone size: few; CDR3 protein: CASNGDFPLGYGYTF; CDR3 DNA: TGTGCCAGCAACGGGGACTTCCCCTTGGGTTATGGCTACACCTTC
D gene: -; J gene: TRBJ1-1; V gene: TRBV5-1; clone size: few; CDR3 protein: CASSFREGGATEAFF; CDR3 DNA: TGCGCCAGCAGCTTCAGGGAAGGGGGAGCCACTGAAGCTTTCTTT
D gene: TRBD1; J gene: TRBJ1-4; V gene: TRBV4-1; clone size: -; CDR3 protein: CASSLIGTGNEKLFF; CDR3 DNA: TGCGCCAGCAGCCTTATTGGGACAGGGAATGAAAAACTGTTTTTT
D gene: -; J gene: TRBJ1-5; V gene: TRBV28; clone size: -; CDR3 protein: CASMGGIKNQPQHF; CDR3 DNA: TGTGCCAGCATGGGGGGGATAAAAAATCAGCCCCAGCATTTT
D gene: TRBD1; J gene: TRBJ2-7; V gene: TRBV30; clone size: few; CDR3 protein: CAWMGQGAAEQYF; CDR3 DNA: TGTGCCTGGATGGGGCAGGGGGCTGCCGAGCAGTACTTC
D gene: TRBD2; J gene: TRBJ2-1; V gene: TRBV12-3/TRBV12-4; clone size: -; CDR3 protein: CASRDYLAGSLYNEQFF; CDR3 DNA: TGTGCCAGCAGAGACTACTTAGCGGGAAGCCTCTACAATGAGCAGTTCTTC
D gene: -; J gene: TRBJ2-1; V gene: TRBV10-1; clone size: -; CDR3 protein: CASSESHLSGDNEQFF; CDR3 DNA: TGCGCCAGCAGTGAGTCCCATCTATCGGGAGACAATGAGCAGTTCTTC
D gene: -; J gene: TRBJ2-6; V gene: TRBV27; clone size: -; CDR3 protein: CASSFVVSGANVLTF; CDR3 DNA: TGTGCCAGCAGTTTCGTTGTATCTGGGGCCAACGTCCTGACTTTC